This TCR beta chain was obtained from a study of beta chain features in type 1 diabetes. One heparinised draw, averaging roughly 110 mL, was taken per donor. CD4+ cells of the naive, central memory, regulatory and stem cell-like memory types were sorted via CD45RO/CCR7/CD25/CD127/CD95/CD27. Study-wide results and caveats: Moderately but significantly shorter TCRB CDR3s were found in Type 1 diabetes patients in all four CD4+ subsets. Whatever favoring of shorter templates PCR might show would apply equally to patients and controls. Compared with healthy donors, patients appeared to share more similar naive, central memory and regulatory TCRB repertoires.

This CDR3 has 15 amino acids. Looked up from germline, CDR1 is MNHNS and CDR2 is SASEGT. V shed 6 bases and J 5 bases; nucleotides not matched to a gene: 10. Sequencing targeted expressed TCRB transcripts, as all isolated RNA had been reverse transcribed. Libraries were prepared by immunoSEQ multiplex PCR; TCRdb keeps only in-frame clonotypes and omits some of them. The sample carries 630,000 or so clones, about 14% recorded once. As for this clone: Its antigen is still unknown.

Material: naive CD4+ T cells from blood. The clonotype comes from a man aged 18 to 29 with type 1 diabetes. The genes are TRBV6-1 and TRBJ2-7; TRBD1 aligns across 10 bases. CDR3 protein: CASSQRTGGSNEQYF. The CDR3 region has the DNA TGTGCCAGCAGCCAGAGGACAGGGGGTTCCAACGAGCAGTACTTC.